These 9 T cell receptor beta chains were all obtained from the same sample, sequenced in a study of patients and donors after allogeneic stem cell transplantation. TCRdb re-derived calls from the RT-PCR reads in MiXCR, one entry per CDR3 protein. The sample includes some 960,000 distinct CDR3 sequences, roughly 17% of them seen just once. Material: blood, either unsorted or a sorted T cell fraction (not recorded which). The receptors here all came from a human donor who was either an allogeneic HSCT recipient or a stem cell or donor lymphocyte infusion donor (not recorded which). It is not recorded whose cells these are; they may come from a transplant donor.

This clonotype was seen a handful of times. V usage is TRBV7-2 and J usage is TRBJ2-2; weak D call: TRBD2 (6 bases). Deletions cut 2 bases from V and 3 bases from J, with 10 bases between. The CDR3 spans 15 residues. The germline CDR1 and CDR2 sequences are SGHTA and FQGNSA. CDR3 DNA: TGTGCCAGCAGCTTAAAAGGGGAGGACACCGGGGAGCTGTTTTTT. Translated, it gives CASSLKGEDTGELFF.

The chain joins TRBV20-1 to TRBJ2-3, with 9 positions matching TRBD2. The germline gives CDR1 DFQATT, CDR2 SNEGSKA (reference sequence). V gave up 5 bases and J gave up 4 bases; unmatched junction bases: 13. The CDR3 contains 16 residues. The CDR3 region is CSAGSGSLGDPDTQYF. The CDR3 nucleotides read TGCAGTGCTGGTAGCGGGAGTTTAGGGGATCCAGATACGCAGTATTTT.

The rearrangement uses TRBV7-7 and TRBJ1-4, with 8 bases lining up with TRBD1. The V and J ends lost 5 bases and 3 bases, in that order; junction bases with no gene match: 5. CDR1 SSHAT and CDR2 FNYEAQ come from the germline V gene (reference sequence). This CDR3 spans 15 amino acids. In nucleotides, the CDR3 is TGTGCCAGCAGCCCCGGACAGGGCCCTAATGAAAAACTGTTTTTT. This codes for CASSPGQGPNEKLFF.

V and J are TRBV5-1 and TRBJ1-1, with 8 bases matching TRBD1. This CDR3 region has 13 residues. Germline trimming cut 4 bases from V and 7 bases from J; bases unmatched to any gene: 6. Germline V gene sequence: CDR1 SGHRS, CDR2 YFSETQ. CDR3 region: CASSKQGEIEAFF. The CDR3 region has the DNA TGCGCCAGCAGCAAACAGGGGGAAATTGAAGCTTTCTTT.

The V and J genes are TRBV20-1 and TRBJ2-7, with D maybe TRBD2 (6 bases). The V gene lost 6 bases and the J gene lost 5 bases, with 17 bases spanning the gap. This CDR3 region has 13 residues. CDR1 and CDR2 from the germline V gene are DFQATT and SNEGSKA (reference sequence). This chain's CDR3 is CSATRGGNNEQYF. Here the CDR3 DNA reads TGCAGTGCAACAAGAGGCGGGAATAACGAGCAGTACTTC.

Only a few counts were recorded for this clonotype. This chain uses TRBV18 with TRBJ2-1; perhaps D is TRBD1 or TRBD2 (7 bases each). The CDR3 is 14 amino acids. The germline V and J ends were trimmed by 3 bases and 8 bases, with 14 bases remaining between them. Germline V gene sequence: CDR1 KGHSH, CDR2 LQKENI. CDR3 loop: CASSPGQGGHEQFF. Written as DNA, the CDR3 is TGTGCCAGCTCACCGGGGCAGGGGGGGCATGAGCAGTTCTTC.

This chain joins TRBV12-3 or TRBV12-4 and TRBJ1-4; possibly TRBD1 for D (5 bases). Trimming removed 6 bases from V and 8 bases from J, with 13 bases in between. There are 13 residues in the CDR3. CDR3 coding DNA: TGTGCCAGCAGCCGCCTTGGGGGGGAAAAACTGTTTTTT. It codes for CASSRLGGEKLFF.

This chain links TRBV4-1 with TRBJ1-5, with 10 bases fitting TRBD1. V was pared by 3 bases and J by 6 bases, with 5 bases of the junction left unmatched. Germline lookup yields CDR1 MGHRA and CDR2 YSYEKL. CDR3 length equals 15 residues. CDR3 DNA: TGCGCCAGCAGCCAGGAGGGGACAGGGGTTCAGCCCCAGCATTTT. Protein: CASSQEGTGVQPQHF.

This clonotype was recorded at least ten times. The CDR3: CASSLGDRGDGYTF. The CDR3 nucleotides read TGCGCCAGCAGCTTGGGCGACAGGGGCGATGGCTACACCTTC. The chain has TRBV5-1 and TRBJ1-2, with 8 positions matching TRBD1. Germline V gene lookup returns CDR1 SGHRS and CDR2 YFSETQ. There are 14 residues in the CDR3. V was clipped by 0 bases and J by 6 bases; unmatched bases: 4. Together with reference TRBV5-1 and TRBJ1-2, the CDR3 gives the full variable domain: KAGVTQTPRYLIKTRGQQVTLSCSPISGHRSVSWYQQTPGQGLQFLFEYFSETQRNKGNFPGRFSGRQFSNSRSEMNVSTLELGDSALYLCASSLGDRGDGYTFGSGTRLTVV.